Each of the 2 T cell receptor beta chains below was sequenced from the same sample in a study of blood T cell repertoires in COVID-19. Profiling relied on immunoSEQ multiplex PCR, and the TCRdb table lists in-frame clones only, not all of them. Of roughly 80,000 clones listed, about 90% are singletons. The sequenced material came from peripheral blood. Receptor source: a man aged 45 to 65 with active COVID-19.

The rearrangement joins TRBV29-1 to TRBJ2-7; 7 bases are a match to TRBD2. This CDR3 has 11 amino acids. In germline, CDR1 is SQVTM, CDR2 ANQGSEA. Unmatched junction bases numbered 0, after V lost 5 bases and J lost 2 bases. The CDR3, as DNA: TGCAGCGTTCGGGGGGCCTACGAGCAGTACTTC. Its translation is CSVRGAYEQYF.

This chain links TRBV30 with TRBJ1-1; tentatively, D is TRBD1 (5 bases). The CDR3 covers 12 residues. Trimming shortened V by 6 bases and J by 3 bases, and 11 bases separated the two germline ends. The germline CDR1 and CDR2 sequences are GTSNPN and SVGIG (reference sequence). The CDR3 is CACAGHYTEAFF. In DNA form, the CDR3 reads TGTGCCTGCGCAGGACACTACACTGAAGCTTTCTTT. Filled out from reference TRBV30 and TRBJ1-1, the complete variable domain reads SQTIHQWPATLVQPVGSPLSLECTVEGTSNPNLYWYRQAAGRGLQLLFYSVGIGQISSEVPQNLSASRPQDRQFILSSKKLLLSDSGFYLCACAGHYTEAFFGQGTRLTVV.